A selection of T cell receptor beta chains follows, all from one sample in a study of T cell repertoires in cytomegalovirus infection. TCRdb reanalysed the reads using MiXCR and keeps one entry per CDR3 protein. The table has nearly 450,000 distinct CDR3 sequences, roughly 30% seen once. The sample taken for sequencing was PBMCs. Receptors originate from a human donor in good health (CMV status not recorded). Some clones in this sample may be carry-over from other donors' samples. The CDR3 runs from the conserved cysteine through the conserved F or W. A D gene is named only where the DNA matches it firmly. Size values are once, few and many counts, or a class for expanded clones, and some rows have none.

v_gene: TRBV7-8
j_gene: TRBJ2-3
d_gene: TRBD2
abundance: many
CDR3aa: CASGPSGSTDTQYF

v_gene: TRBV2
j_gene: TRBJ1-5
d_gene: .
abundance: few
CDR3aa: CASQEGAVSNQPQHF

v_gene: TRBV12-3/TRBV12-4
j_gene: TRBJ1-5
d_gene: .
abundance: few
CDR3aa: CASSRGASNQPQHF

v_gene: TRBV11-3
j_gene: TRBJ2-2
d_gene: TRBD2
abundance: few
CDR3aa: CASSFGSGSTGELFF

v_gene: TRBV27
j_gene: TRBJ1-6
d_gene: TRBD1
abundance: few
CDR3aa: CASSPRDRRTLHF

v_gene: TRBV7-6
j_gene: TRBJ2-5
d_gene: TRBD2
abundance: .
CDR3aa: CASSSAGGGETPYF

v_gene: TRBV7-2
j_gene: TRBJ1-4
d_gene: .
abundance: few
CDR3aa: CASSPRGGSNEKLFF

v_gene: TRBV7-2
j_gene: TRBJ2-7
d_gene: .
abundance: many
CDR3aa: CASSSNPTYEQYF

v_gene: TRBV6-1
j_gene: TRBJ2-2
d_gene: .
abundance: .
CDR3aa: CASSEAWGRGASGELFF

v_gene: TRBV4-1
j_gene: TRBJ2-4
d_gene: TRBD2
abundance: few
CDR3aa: CASSQAGLAGGVAKNIQYF

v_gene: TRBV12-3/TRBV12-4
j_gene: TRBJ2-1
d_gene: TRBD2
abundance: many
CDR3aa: CASSLYSGGANEQFF

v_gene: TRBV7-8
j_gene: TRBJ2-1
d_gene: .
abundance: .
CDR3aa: CASSVDGRTNEPLF

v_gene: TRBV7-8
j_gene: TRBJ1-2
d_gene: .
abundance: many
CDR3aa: CASSPRVLGYGYTF

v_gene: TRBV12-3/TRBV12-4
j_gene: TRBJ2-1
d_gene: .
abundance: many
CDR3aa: CASCTGLGNEQFF

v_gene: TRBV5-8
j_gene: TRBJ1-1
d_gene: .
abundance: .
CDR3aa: CDSSLYNSPNTEAFF

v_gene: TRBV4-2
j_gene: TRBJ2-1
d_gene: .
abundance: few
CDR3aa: CASSQEGRAMYNEQFF

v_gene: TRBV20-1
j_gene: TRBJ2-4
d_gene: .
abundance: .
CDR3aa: CSASRWGPPKNIQYF

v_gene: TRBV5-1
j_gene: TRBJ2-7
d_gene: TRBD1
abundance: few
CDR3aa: CASSRASGTGFYEQYF

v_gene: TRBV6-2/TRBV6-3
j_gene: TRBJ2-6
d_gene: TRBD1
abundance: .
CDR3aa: CASSPQGARMANVLTF

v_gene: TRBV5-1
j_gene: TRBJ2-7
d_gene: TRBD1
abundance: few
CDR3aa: CASSIEGATISYEQYF

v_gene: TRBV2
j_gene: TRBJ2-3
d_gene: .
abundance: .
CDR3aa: CASSEALSVDTQYF

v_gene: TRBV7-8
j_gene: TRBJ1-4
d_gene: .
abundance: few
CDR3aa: CASSQAQATNEKLFF

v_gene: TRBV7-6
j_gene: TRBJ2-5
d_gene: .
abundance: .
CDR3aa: CASRRTGTKEETQYF

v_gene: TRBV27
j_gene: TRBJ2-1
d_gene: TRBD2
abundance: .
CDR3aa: CASSLSLLLAGGDNEQFF

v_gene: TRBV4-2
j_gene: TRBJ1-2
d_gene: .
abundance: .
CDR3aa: CASSQDLNIYGYTF

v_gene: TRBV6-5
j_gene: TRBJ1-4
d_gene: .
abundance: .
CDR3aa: CASSYLASSYEKLFF

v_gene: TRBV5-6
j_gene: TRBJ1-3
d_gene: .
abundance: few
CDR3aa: CASTDVLQRNTIYF

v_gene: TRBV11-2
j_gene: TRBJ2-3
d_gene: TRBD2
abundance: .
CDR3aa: CASSVTSGGASDTQYF

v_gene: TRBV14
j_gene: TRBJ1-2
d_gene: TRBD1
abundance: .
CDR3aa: CASSEGQGGGYTF

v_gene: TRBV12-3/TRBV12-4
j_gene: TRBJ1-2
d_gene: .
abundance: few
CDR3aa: CASSLGEGRPNYGYTF

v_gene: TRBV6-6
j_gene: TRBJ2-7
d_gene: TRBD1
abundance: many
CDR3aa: CASSYMAGGVYEQYF